This TCR beta chain was obtained from a study of T cells in Graves' hyperthyroidism and ophthalmopathy. RNA transcripts provided the source from which TCR beta CDR3 regions were amplified. When the TCR CDR3 underwent first-round RT-PCR, the HTBI primer set was used. TCRdb called the multiplex PCR reads again in MiXCR, with one record for every CDR3 protein. Altogether about 600,000 distinct CDR3 sequences are present, approximately 15% being singletons, with the ten largest covering approximately 6.4%. This clonotype was counted many times. The CDR3 loop spans 15 amino acids. The germline V and J ends were trimmed by 1 base and 3 bases, with 13 bases remaining between them. Clinical symptoms, serum thyroxine, TRAb, thyroid ultrasound and orbital computed tomography established diagnosis.

The chain recombines TRBV12-3 or TRBV12-4 with TRBJ2-7; D is unclear. Sequencing input: blood. The TCR sequence derives from a woman aged 18-29 years with Graves' ophthalmopathy. The CDR3 coding sequence is TGTGCCAGCAGTTTAGGTTCGGGCAGACGCTACGAGCAGTACTTC. Its translation is CASSLGSGRRYEQYF.